This TCR beta chain was recovered during a study of shared clonotypes between healthy human individuals. Findings of the study overall: Rarefaction analysis demonstrated incomplete sorted-subset sequencing notwithstanding large depth.

Only in-frame clones appear in the TCRdb table, and some are missing; sequencing was by immunoSEQ multiplex PCR. The table has roughly 770,000 clones, roughly 96% seen once. V lost 5 bases, J lost 3 bases, and 16 bases lay in between. The CDR3 is made up of 16 amino acids. The germline V gene encodes CDR1 MNHEY and CDR2 SMNVEV (reference sequence). CD8 cells classed as naive were CD45RO-negative and positively selected for CCR7, excluding terminally differentiated effector memory CD45RA+ cells. Regarding this clone: Its antigen remains unidentified.

The origin of this receptor is a man aged 25 to 40 in good health. The chain employs TRBV27 and TRBJ2-2; D might be TRBD2 (6 bases). The sequencing input was naive CD8+ T cells sorted from blood. The DNA of the CDR3 is TGTGCCAGCAGTGCCTACCCGGGCGGGGACACCGGGGAGCTGTTTTTT. It encodes CASSAYPGGDTGELFF.